The entry that follows covers one TCR beta chain sequence. The antigen is undetermined. The record originates from a study of radiation and T cells in renal cell carcinoma. On the study more broadly: Nephrectomy followed 15 Gy stereotactic body radiation by 4 weeks. Study conclusions and caveats: Baseline intratumoral clonotype presence is unknown without pretreatment biopsies.

The data were produced by immunoSEQ multiplex PCR, yet TCRdb's version contains in-frame clones alone and is incomplete. The profile covers about 150,000 clones, with 88% appearing a single time and around 4% taken by the ten largest. Stated time point: baseline pretreatment blood. Treatment in this sample: 15 Gy SBRT to primary tumor, nephrectomy 4 weeks later. Serial blood draws occurred at baseline and 2 and 4 weeks post-SBRT. The source material was blood, sampled from a patient whose treatment included radiotherapy and nephrectomy. This TCR was sampled from a woman aged 70-85 years with renal cell carcinoma.

CDR3 protein: CASSLEGQRYNSPLHF. DNA for the CDR3: TGCGCCAGCAGCTTGGAGGGACAGCGGTATAATTCACCCCTCCACTTT. The chain recombines TRBV5-1 with TRBJ1-6, with 7 bases fitting TRBD1. The V and J ends lost 0 bases and 4 bases, in that order; junction bases with no gene match: 4. Germline values: CDR1 SGHRS, CDR2 YFSETQ. This CDR3 contains 16 residues. Combining the CDR3 with reference TRBV5-1 and TRBJ1-6 gives the whole variable domain KAGVTQTPRYLIKTRGQQVTLSCSPISGHRSVSWYQQTPGQGLQFLFEYFSETQRNKGNFPGRFSGRQFSNSRSEMNVSTLELGDSALYLCASSLEGQRYNSPLHFGNGTRLTVT.